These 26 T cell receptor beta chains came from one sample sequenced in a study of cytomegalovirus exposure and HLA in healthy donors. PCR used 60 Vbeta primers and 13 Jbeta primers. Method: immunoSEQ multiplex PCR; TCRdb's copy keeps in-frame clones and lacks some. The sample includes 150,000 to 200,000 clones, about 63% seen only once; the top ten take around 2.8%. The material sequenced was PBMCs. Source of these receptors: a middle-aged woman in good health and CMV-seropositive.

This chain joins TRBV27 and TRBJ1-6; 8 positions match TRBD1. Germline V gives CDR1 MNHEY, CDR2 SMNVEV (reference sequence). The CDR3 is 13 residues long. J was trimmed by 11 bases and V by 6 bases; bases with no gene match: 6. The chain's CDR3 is CASRPPGGPPLHF. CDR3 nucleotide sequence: TGTGCCAGCAGACCCCCAGGGGGCCCACCCCTCCACTTT.

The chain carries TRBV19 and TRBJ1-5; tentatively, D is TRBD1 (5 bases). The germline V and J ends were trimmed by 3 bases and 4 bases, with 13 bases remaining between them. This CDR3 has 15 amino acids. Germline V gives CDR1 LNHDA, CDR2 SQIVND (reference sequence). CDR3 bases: TGTGCCAGTAGTATTGGGCGGCAGGGTAATCAGCCCCAGCATTTT. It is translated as CASSIGRQGNQPQHF. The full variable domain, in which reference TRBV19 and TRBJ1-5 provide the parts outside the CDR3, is DGGITQSPKYLFRKEGQNVTLSCEQNLNHDAMYWYRQDPGQGLRLIYYSQIVNDFQKGDIAEGYSVSREKKESFPLTVTSAQKNPTAFYLCASSIGRQGNQPQHFGDGTRLSIL.

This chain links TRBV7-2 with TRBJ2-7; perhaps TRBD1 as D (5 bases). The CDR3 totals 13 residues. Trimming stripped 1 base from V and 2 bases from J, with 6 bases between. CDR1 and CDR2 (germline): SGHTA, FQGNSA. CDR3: CASSLDRPYEQYF. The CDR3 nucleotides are TGTGCCAGCAGCTTAGACAGGCCCTACGAGCAGTACTTC.

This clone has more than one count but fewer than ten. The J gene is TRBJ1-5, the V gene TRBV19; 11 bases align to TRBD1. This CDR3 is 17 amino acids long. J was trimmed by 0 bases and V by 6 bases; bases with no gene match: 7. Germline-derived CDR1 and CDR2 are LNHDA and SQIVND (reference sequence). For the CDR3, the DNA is TGTGCCAGTAGCCGGGACAGGGGGATTTATAGCAATCAGCCCCAGCATTTT. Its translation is CASSRDRGIYSNQPQHF.

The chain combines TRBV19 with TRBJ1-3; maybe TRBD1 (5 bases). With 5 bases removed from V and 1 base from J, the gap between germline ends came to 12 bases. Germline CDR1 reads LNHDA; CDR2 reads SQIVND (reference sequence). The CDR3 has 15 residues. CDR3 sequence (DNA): TGTGCCAGTAGTCCTGACAGCGTTTCTGGAAACACCATATATTTT. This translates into CASSPDSVSGNTIYF.

The CDR3, as DNA: TGTGCCAGCAGTGCGGACAGGGACGTTGGAGGCTACACCTTC. This sequence encodes CASSADRDVGGYTF. This chain joins TRBV2 and TRBJ1-2; 8 bases are a match to TRBD1. CDR3 size: 14 residues. Trimming at V came to 4 bases and at J to 8 bases, leaving 9 bases not matched to a gene. Germline CDR1 SNHLY, CDR2 FYNNEI.

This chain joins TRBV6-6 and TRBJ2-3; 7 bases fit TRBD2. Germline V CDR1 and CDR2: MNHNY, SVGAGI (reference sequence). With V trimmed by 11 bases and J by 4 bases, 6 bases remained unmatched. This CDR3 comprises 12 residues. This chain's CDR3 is CAAGDPPDTQYF. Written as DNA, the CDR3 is TGTGCCGCGGGGGACCCCCCAGATACGCAGTATTTT.

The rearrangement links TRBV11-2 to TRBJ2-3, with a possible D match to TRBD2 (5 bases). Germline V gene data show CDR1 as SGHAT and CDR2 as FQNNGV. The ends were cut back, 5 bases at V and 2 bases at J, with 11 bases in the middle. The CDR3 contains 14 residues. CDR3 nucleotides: TGTGCCAGCAGCCCTAGGGAGATCACAGATACGCAGTATTTT. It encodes CASSPREITDTQYF.

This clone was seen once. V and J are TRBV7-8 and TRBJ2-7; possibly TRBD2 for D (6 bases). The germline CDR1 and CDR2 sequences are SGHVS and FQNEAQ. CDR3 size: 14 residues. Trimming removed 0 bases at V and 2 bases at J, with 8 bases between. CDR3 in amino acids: CASSLAGGTYEQYF. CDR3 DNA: TGTGCCAGCAGCTTAGCGGGGGGAACCTACGAGCAGTACTTC. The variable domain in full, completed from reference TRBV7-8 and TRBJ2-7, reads GAGVSQSPRYKVAKRGQDVALRCDPISGHVSLFWYQQALGQGPEFLTYFQNEAQLDKSGLPSDRFFAERPEGSVSTLKIQRTQQEDSAVYLCASSLAGGTYEQYFGPGTRLTVT.

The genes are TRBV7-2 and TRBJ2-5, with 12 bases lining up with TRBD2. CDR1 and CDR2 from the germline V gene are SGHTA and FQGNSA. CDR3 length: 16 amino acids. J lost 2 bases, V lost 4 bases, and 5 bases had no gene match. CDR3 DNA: TGTGCCAGCAGCTGGGGACTAGCGGGCCCGCAAGAGACCCAGTACTTC. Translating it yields CASSWGLAGPQETQYF.

This CDR3 reads CASSHIGTGYPYGYTF. As DNA, the CDR3 is TGCGCCAGCAGCCACATCGGGACAGGGTATCCCTATGGCTACACCTTC. This rearrangement joins TRBV4-3 to TRBJ1-2, with 9 bases fitting TRBD1. The germline V gene has CDR1 LGHNA and CDR2 YSLEER. The CDR3 is 16 amino acids. V trimming: 3 bases; J trimming: 4 bases; junction bases outside the gene matches: 9.

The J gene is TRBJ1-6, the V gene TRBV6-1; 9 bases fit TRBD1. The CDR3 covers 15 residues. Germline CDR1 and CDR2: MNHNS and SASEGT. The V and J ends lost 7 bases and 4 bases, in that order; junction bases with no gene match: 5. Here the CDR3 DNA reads TGTGCCAGCACCCCCGGGACAGGGTATAATTCACCCCTCCACTTT. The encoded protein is CASTPGTGYNSPLHF.

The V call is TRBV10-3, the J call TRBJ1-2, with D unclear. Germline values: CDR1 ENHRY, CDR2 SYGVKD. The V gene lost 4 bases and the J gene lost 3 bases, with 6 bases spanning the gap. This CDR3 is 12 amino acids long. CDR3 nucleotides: TGTGCCATCAGTGGTACAGACTATGGCTACACCTTC. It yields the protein CAISGTDYGYTF.

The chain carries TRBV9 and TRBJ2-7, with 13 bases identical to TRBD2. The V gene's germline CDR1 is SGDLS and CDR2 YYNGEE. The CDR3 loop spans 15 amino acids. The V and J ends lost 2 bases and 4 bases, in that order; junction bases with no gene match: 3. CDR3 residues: CASSVGLAGRYEQYF. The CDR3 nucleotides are TGTGCCAGCAGCGTGGGACTAGCGGGACGATACGAGCAGTACTTC.

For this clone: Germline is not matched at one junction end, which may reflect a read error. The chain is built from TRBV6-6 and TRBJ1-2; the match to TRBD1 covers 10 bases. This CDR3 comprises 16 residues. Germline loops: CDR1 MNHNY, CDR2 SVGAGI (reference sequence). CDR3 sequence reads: CASSYSGQGGSYGYPF. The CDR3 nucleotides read TGTGCCAGCAGTTATTCCGGACAGGGGGGAAGTTATGGCTACCCCTTC.

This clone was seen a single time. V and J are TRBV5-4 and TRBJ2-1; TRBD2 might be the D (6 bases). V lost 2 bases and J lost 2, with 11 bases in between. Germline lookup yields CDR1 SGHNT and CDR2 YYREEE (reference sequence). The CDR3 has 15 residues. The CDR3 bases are TGTGCCAGCAGCTTCGGAGTAGCGGCCTACAATGAGCAGTTCTTC. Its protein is CASSFGVAAYNEQFF.

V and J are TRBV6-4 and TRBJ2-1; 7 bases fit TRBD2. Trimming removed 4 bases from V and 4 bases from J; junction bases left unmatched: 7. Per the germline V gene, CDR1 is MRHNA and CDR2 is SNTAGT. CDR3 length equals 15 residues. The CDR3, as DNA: TGTGCCAGCAGTGTTCTTAGCGGGCCGTACAATGAGCAGTTCTTC. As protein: CASSVLSGPYNEQFF.

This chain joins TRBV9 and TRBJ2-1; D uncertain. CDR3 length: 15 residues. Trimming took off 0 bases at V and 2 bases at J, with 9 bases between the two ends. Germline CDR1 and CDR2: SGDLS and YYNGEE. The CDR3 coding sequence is TGTGCCAGCAGCGTAGGACAATTCACCTACAATGAGCAGTTCTTC. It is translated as CASSVGQFTYNEQFF.

The CDR3 DNA reads TGTGCCAGCAGCCGGTTGGCGGGAGCCTACAATGAGCAGTTCTTC. This translates into CASSRLAGAYNEQFF. V usage is TRBV7-2 and J usage is TRBJ2-1; 7 bases match TRBD2. The germline CDR1 and CDR2 sequences are SGHTA and FQGNSA. Losses at the gene ends were 5 bases for V and 2 bases for J; bases not matched to a gene: 6. The CDR3 is made up of 15 amino acids. The full variable domain, rest sourced from reference TRBV7-2 and TRBJ2-1, is GAGVSQSPSNKVTEKGKDVELRCDPISGHTALYWYRQSLGQGLEFLIYFQGNSAPDKSGLPSDRFSAERTGGSVSTLTIQRTQQEDSAVYLCASSRLAGAYNEQFFGPGTRLTVL.

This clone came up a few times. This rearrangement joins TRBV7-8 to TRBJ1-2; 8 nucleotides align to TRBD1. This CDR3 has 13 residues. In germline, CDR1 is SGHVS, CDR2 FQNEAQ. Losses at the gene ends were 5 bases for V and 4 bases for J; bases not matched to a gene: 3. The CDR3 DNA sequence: TGTGCCAGCAGCCGGGACAGGATCTATGGCTACACCTTC. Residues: CASSRDRIYGYTF.

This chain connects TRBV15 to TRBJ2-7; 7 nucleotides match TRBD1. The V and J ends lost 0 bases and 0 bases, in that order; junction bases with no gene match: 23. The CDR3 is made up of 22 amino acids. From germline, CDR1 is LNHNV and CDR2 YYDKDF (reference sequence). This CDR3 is CATSRDLGRLPGQSSPSYEQYF. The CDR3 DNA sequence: TGTGCCACCAGCAGAGATTTAGGGCGCCTGCCGGGACAGAGTTCCCCCTCCTACGAGCAGTACTTC.

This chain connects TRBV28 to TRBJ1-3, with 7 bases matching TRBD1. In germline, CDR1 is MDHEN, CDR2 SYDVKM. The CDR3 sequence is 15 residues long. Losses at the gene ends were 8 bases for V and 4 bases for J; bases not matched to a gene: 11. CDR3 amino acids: CASRPGAGGGNTIYF. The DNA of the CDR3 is TGTGCCAGCCGTCCGGGGGCAGGGGGGGGAAACACCATATATTTT. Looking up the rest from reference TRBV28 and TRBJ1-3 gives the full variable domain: DVKVTQSSRYLVKRTGEKVFLECVQDMDHENMFWYRQDPGLGLRLIYFSYDVKMKEKGDIPEGYSVSREKKERFSLILESASTNQTSMYLCASRPGAGGGNTIYFGEGSWLTVV.

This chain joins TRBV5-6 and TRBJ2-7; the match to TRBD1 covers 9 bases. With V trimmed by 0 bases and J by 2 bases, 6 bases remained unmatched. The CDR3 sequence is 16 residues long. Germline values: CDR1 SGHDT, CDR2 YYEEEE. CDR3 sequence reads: CASSLEGGQGTYEQYF. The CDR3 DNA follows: TGTGCCAGCAGCTTGGAGGGCGGACAGGGGACCTACGAGCAGTACTTC.

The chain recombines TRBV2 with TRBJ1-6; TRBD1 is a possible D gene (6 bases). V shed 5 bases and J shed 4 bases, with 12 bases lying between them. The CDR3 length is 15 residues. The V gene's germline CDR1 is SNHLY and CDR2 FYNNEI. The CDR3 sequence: CASSFQGSYNSPLHF. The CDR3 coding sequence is TGTGCCAGCAGTTTCCAGGGGTCGTATAATTCACCCCTCCACTTT.

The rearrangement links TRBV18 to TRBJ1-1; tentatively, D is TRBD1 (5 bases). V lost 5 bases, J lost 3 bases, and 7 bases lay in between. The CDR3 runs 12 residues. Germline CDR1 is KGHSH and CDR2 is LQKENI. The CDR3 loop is CASSDRDTEAFF. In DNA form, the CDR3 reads TGTGCCAGCTCAGACAGAGACACTGAAGCTTTCTTT. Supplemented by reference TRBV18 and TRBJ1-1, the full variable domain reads NAGVMQNPRHLVRRRGQEARLRCSPMKGHSHVYWYRQLPEEGLKFMVYLQKENIIDESGMPKERFSAEFPKEGPSILRIQQVVRGDSAAYFCASSDRDTEAFFGQGTRLTVV.

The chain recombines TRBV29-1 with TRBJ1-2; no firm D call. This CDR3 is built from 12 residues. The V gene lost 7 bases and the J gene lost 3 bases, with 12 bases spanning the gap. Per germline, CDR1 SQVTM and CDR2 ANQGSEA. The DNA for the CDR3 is TGCAGCGCCAGTCTCCGATACTATGGCTACACCTTC. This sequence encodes CSASLRYYGYTF.